Each of the 18 T cell receptor beta chains below was sequenced from the same sample in a study of cytomegalovirus exposure and HLA in healthy donors. Use of 60 Vbeta and 13 Jbeta primers characterized the PCR. Profiling relied on immunoSEQ multiplex PCR, and the TCRdb table lists in-frame clones only, not all of them. The data contain around 89,000 clones, around 85% of them seen just once; the ten biggest clones take up 1% to 1.5%. Sequenced: PBMCs. The source of these receptors is a girl aged 2 to 9 in good health and CMV-seropositive.

This CDR3 reads CASSRVAGGPNEQYF. Written as DNA, the CDR3 is TGTGCCAGCAGCCGAGTAGCGGGAGGTCCCAACGAGCAGTACTTC. This sequence joins TRBV7-2 and TRBJ2-7; 10 positions match TRBD2. Trimming removed 5 bases from V and 5 bases from J; junction bases left unmatched: 9. This CDR3 has 15 residues. Looked up from germline, CDR1 is SGHTA and CDR2 is FQGNSA.

This clone was seen a handful of times. The CDR3 loop reads CASSPTSFAGNTIYF. The CDR3 nucleotides read TGCGCCAGCAGCCCGACATCCTTCGCGGGAAACACCATATATTTT. The J gene is TRBJ1-3, the V gene TRBV5-1; no definite D call. The CDR3 covers 15 residues. Trimming stripped 4 bases from V and 4 bases from J, with 15 bases between. The V gene's germline CDR1 is SGHRS and CDR2 YFSETQ.

This clone has more than one count but fewer than ten. The chain couples TRBV6-1 to TRBJ1-5; 9 bases are shared with TRBD1. With 6 bases clipped from V and 9 bases from J, the junction kept 12 bases outside the gene matches. Per the germline V gene, CDR1 is MNHNS and CDR2 is SASEGT. The CDR3 runs 15 residues. Here the CDR3 DNA reads TGTGCCAGCAGCCTTGAGGGACAGGGCATTCGGCCCCAGCATTTT. It specifies CASSLEGQGIRPQHF.

The V call is TRBV14, the J call TRBJ2-7; the match to TRBD2 covers 14 bases. This CDR3 has 15 amino acids. Germline values: CDR1 SGHDN, CDR2 FVKESK. V dropped 3 bases and J dropped 6; count of bases not matched to a gene: 4. As DNA, the CDR3 is TGTGCCAGCAGCCAGGGACTAGCGGGAGTGGGCGAGCAGTACTTC. This sequence encodes CASSQGLAGVGEQYF.

The rearrangement joins TRBV5-1 to TRBJ2-5; 12 nucleotides agree with TRBD2. The CDR3 consists of 17 residues. The germline CDR1 and CDR2 sequences are SGHRS and YFSETQ. After removal of 4 bases from V and 5 bases from J, the junction contained 12 bases not matched to a gene. The CDR3 bases are TGCGCCAGCAGCAATTCCCCTAGCGGGAGGGCCGGTGAGACCCAGTACTTC. Protein product: CASSNSPSGRAGETQYF.

This chain uses TRBV6-6 with TRBJ2-7; TRBD2 aligns across 7 bases. The germline V gene has CDR1 MNHNY and CDR2 SVGAGI (reference sequence). The CDR3 has 16 residues. Germline trimming cut 0 bases from V and 2 bases from J; bases unmatched to any gene: 7. CDR3 sequence: CASSYSAASGAYEQYF. The CDR3, as DNA: TGTGCCAGCAGTTACTCGGCTGCTAGCGGCGCCTACGAGCAGTACTTC.

This chain uses TRBV29-1 with TRBJ1-4; TRBD1 aligns across 7 bases. V shed 4 bases, J shed 8 bases, and the junction held 4 bases outside the gene matches. This CDR3 is built from 12 residues. Germline V gene sequence: CDR1 SQVTM, CDR2 ANQGSEA. The CDR3 nucleotides read TGCAGCGTTGGGGACAGAATAGAAAAACTGTTTTTT. The encoded protein is CSVGDRIEKLFF.

V gene TRBV28 combines with J gene TRBJ2-3; 9 nucleotides match TRBD2. This CDR3 spans 15 amino acids. The germline CDR1 and CDR2 sequences are MDHEN and SYDVKM. V shed 3 bases, J shed 4 bases, and the junction held 5 bases outside the gene matches. The CDR3 protein is CASSFSGTSSDTQYF. CDR3 in DNA: TGTGCCAGCAGTTTTTCGGGGACTAGCTCAGATACGCAGTATTTT.

This chain's CDR3 is CASSLSPGQGYEQYF. The CDR3 nucleotides are TGTGCCAGCAGTTTATCCCCGGGACAGGGATACGAGCAGTACTTC. V usage is TRBV27 and J usage is TRBJ2-7; 9 bases match TRBD1. The germline gives CDR1 MNHEY, CDR2 SMNVEV (reference sequence). The ends lost 0 bases at V and 4 bases at J; junction bases unmatched: 4. CDR3 length equals 15 residues.

This chain links TRBV7-2 with TRBJ2-2; D is uncertain. CDR3 length: 12 residues. Trimming left V 5 bases short and J 6 bases short, with 7 bases between. Germline V gene data show CDR1 as SGHTA and CDR2 as FQGNSA. The CDR3 DNA follows: TGTGCCAGCAGCCCGGTGGCCGGGGAGCTGTTTTTT. Encoded protein: CASSPVAGELFF.

This chain uses TRBV14 with TRBJ1-4; TRBD1 matches at 7 bases. The CDR3 has 14 amino acids. Germline CDR1 is SGHDN and CDR2 is FVKESK. Trimming at V came to 6 bases and at J to 7 bases, leaving 8 bases not matched to a gene. The DNA of the CDR3 is TGTGCCAGCAGTGACAGGGTGGGAAGTGAAAAACTGTTTTTT. This codes for CASSDRVGSEKLFF. The complete variable domain, with remaining parts taken from reference TRBV14 and TRBJ1-4, reads EAGVTQFPSHSVIEKGQTVTLRCDPISGHDNLYWYRRVMGKEIKFLLHFVKESKQDESGMPNNRFLAERTGGTYSTLKVQPAELEDSGVYFCASSDRVGSEKLFFGSGTQLSVL.

For the CDR3, the DNA is TGCGCCAGCAGCTTAGGACTAGCGAATATCTACGAGCAGTACTTC. Its protein is CASSLGLANIYEQYF. The rearrangement uses TRBV5-1 and TRBJ2-7; 9 bases fit TRBD2. With 2 bases clipped from V and 3 bases from J, the junction kept 6 bases outside the gene matches. Germline lookup yields CDR1 SGHRS and CDR2 YFSETQ. The CDR3 extends over 15 amino acids.

The genes are TRBV30 and TRBJ2-5; weak D call: TRBD1 (6 bases). Germline CDR1 and CDR2: GTSNPN and SVGIG (reference sequence). The CDR3 runs to 14 residues. Trimming shortened V by 2 bases and J by 1 base, and 11 bases separated the two germline ends. CDR3 coding DNA: TGTGCCTGGAGTCAGGGGTGGAGCCAAGAGACCCAGTACTTC. It codes for CAWSQGWSQETQYF.

J is TRBJ1-1 and V is TRBV27, with 7 bases matching TRBD1. The CDR3 covers 15 residues. With V trimmed by 5 bases and J by 0 bases, 6 bases remained unmatched. CDR1 and CDR2 (germline): MNHEY, SMNVEV (reference sequence). The CDR3 region is CASSPGQRMNTEAFF. For the CDR3, the DNA is TGTGCCAGCAGTCCGGGACAGCGGATGAACACTGAAGCTTTCTTT.

In this sample, this clone turned up a few times. V is TRBV5-1 and J is TRBJ1-1; D unclear. The CDR3 contains 13 residues. The germline V gene encodes CDR1 SGHRS and CDR2 YFSETQ. V dropped 0 bases and J dropped 2 bases, with 5 bases sitting between them. The CDR3 protein is CASSLVTNTEAFF. In nucleotides, the CDR3 is TGCGCCAGCAGCTTGGTCACAAACACTGAAGCTTTCTTT.

The CDR3 sequence is CASSRQGTDTEAFF. CDR3 sequence (DNA): TGTGCCAGCAGCCGCCAGGGGACAGACACTGAAGCTTTCTTT. This chain uses TRBV7-9 with TRBJ1-1; 7 nucleotides agree with TRBD1. Germline V CDR1 and CDR2: SEHNR, FQNEAQ (reference sequence). CDR3 length equals 14 residues. The V segment lost 5 bases and the J segment 3 bases; nucleotides outside the gene matches: 6.

Only a few counts were recorded for this clone. The CDR3, as DNA: TGTGCCAGCATGGTTGAACCAGGAAGCTACGAGCAGTACTTC. Protein: CASMVEPGSYEQYF. The V and J genes are TRBV28 and TRBJ2-7; no reliable D call. The germline gives CDR1 MDHEN, CDR2 SYDVKM. V lost 7 bases and J 3 bases, leaving 16 bases between the germline ends. The CDR3 is 14 amino acids.

The V gene is TRBV5-1, the J gene TRBJ2-5; the match to TRBD1 covers 10 bases. This CDR3 has 14 residues. V shed 4 bases and J 4 bases; nucleotides not matched to a gene: 4. Germline values: CDR1 SGHRS, CDR2 YFSETQ. In DNA form, the CDR3 reads TGCGCCAGCAGCCCCCGGACAGGGGGAGAGACCCAGTACTTC. It is translated as CASSPRTGGETQYF.